This T cell receptor (beta chain) is from a study of T cell changes during pregnancy in multiple sclerosis. The V segment lost 7 bases and the J segment 5 bases; nucleotides outside the gene matches: 11. Germline V gives CDR1 MNHEY, CDR2 SVGAGI. There are 14 residues in the CDR3. Method: immunoSEQ multiplex PCR; TCRdb's copy keeps in-frame clones and lacks some. The data hold about 77,000 clones, with approximately 89% observed a single time. This clone appeared once. The chain couples TRBV6-5 to TRBJ2-7; 7 bases align to TRBD2. Here the sequenced sample was peripheral blood, taken before pregnancy. This TCR was sampled from a female donor with multiple sclerosis, enrolled in a pregnancy study. The CDR3 spells CASTPGEGPHEQYF. In DNA, the CDR3 is TGTGCCAGCACTCCCGGGGAGGGGCCCCACGAGCAGTACTTC.